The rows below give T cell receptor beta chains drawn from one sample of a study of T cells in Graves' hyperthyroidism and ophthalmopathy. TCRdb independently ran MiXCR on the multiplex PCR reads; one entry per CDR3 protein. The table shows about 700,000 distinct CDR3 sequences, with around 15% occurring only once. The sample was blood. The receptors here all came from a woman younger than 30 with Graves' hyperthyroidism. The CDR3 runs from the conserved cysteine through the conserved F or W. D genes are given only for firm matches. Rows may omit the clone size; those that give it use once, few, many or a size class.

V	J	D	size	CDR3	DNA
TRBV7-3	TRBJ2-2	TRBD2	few	CASSLKGLAGGPAGELFF	TGTGCCAGCAGCTTAAAGGGACTAGCGGGAGGGCCGGCCGGGGAGCTGTTTTTT
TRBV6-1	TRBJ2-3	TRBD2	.	CASRHTGLAGSTDTQYF	TGTGCCAGCAGACACACCGGACTAGCGGGAAGTACAGATACGCAGTATTTT
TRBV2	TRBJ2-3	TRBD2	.	CASSEPRWEGLGDTQYF	TGTGCCAGCAGTGAACCCCGGTGGGAGGGCCTTGGAGATACGCAGTATTTT
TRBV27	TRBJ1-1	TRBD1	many	CASSLDRGVSEAFF	TGTGCCAGCAGTTTGGACAGGGGAGTATCTGAAGCTTTCTTT
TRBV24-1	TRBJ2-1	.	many	CATSDHRTSSYNEQFF	TGTGCCACCAGTGACCACAGAACAAGCTCCTACAATGAGCAGTTCTTC
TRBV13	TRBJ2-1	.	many	CASSPGQNGYNEQFF	TGTGCCAGCAGCCCCGGCCAGAATGGCTACAATGAGCAGTTCTTC
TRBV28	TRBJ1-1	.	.	CASYTSNTEAFF	TGTGCCAGCTATACCTCGAACACTGAAGCTTTCTTT
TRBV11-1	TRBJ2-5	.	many	CASSLDVFLETQYF	TGTGCCAGCAGCTTAGACGTTTTCCTGGAGACCCAGTACTTC
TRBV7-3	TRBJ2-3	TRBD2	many	CASSLGSSGSTDTQYF	TGTGCCAGCAGCCTCGGCTCTAGCGGGAGTACAGATACGCAGTATTTT
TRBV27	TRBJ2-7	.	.	CASSPSFGDYEQYF	TGTGCCAGCAGTCCCTCATTCGGAGACTACGAGCAGTACTTC
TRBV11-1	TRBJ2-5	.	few	CASSLSPGRVGQETQYF	TGTGCCAGCAGCTTGTCCCCAGGGAGAGTTGGCCAAGAGACCCAGTACTTC
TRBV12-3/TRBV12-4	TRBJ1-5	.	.	CASRPGRVNQPQHF	TGTGCCAGCAGACCGGGACGAGTGAATCAGCCCCAGCATTTT
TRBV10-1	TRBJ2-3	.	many	CASSESMDGGLHTDTQYF	TGCGCCAGCAGTGAGTCAATGGACGGAGGACTTCACACAGATACGCAGTATTTT
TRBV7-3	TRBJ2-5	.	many	CASSERAGQETQYF	TGTGCCAGCAGCGAACGTGCGGGTCAAGAGACCCAGTACTTC
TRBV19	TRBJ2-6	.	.	CASTRVGANVLTF	TGTGCCAGTACCCGGGTTGGGGCCAACGTCCTGACTTTC
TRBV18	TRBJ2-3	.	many	CASSPSGAGTDTQYF	TGTGCCAGCTCACCATCGGGAGCGGGCACAGATACGCAGTATTTT
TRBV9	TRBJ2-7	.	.	CASSPPPDGAYEQYF	TGTGCCAGCAGCCCACCTCCGGACGGAGCCTACGAGCAGTACTTC
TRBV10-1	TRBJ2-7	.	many	CASSESVGPGTYEQYF	TGCGCCAGCAGTGAGTCGGTGGGCCCGGGGACCTACGAGCAGTACTTC
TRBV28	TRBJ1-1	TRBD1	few	CASSSGGTGMAGAFF	TGTGCCAGCAGTTCAGGTGGGACAGGGATGGCGGGAGCTTTCTTT
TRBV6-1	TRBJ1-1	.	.	CASSARGATEAFF	TGTGCCAGCAGTGCCCGGGGGGCCACTGAAGCTTTCTTT
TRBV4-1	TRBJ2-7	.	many	CASSLQGFYEQYF	TGCGCCAGCAGCCTGCAGGGGTTTTACGAGCAGTACTTC
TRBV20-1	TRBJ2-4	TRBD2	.	CSARLLAAKNIQYF	TGCAGTGCTAGGTTACTAGCGGCAAAAAACATTCAGTACTTC
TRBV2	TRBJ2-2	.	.	CASSEDAEGTGELFF	TGTGCCAGCAGTGAAGACGCGGAGGGCACCGGGGAGCTGTTTTTT
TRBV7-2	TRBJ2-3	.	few	CASSPERLTDTQYF	TGTGCCAGCAGCCCTGAACGTCTCACAGATACGCAGTATTTT
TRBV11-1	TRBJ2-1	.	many	CASSLGLGNNEQFF	TGTGCCAGCAGCTTAGGGCTAGGGAATAATGAGCAGTTCTTC
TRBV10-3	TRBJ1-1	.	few	CAISEDEESNTEAFF	TGTGCCATCAGTGAGGACGAGGAATCGAACACTGAAGCTTTCTTT
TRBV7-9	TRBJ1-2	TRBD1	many	CASSYGQGGNYGYTF	TGTGCCAGCAGCTACGGACAGGGGGGTAACTATGGCTACACCTTC
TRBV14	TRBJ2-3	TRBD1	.	CASSQRGQLTDTQYF	TGTGCCAGCAGCCAACGGGGACAGCTGACAGATACGCAGTATTTT
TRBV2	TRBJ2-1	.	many	CASSELVGTGEQFF	TGTGCCAGCAGTGAATTGGTGGGGACGGGTGAGCAGTTCTTC
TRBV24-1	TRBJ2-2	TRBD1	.	CATSDTPGGQGTNTGELFF	TGTGCCACCAGTGATACCCCAGGAGGACAGGGGACGAACACCGGGGAGCTGTTTTTT
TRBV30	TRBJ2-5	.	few	CAWRSKLAATQETQYF	TGTGCCTGGAGGTCAAAACTAGCAGCTACCCAAGAGACCCAGTACTTC
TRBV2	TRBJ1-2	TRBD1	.	CASTHPRTGHDLYGYTF	TGTGCCAGCACCCATCCGAGGACAGGACACGACCTCTATGGCTACACCTTC
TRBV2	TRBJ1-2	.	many	CASSELGSGVAASYGYTF	TGTGCCAGCAGTGAATTGGGCTCAGGAGTGGCGGCTTCTTATGGCTACACCTTC
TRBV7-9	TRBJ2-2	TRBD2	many	CASSLTGLAVNTGELFF	TGTGCCAGCAGCCTAACAGGACTAGCGGTGAACACCGGGGAGCTGTTTTTT
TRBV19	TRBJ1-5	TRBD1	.	CASTVGPGGVQPQHF	TGTGCCAGTACCGTGGGTCCAGGGGGCGTACAGCCCCAGCATTTT
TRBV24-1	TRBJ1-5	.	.	CATSDINQPQHF	TGTGCCACCAGTGATATTAATCAGCCCCAGCATTTT
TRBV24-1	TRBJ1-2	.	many	CATSDSGDDGYTF	TGTGCCACCAGTGATTCAGGGGACGATGGCTACACCTTC
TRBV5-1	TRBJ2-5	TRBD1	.	CASSSQGAGKTQYF	TGCGCCAGCAGCTCACAGGGGGCAGGGAAGACCCAGTACTTC
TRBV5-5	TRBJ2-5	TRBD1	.	CASSFHPGQGYF	TGTGCCAGCAGCTTTCACCCGGGACAGGGGTACTTC
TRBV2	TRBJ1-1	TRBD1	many	CASKGADVWTEAFF	TGTGCCAGCAAGGGGGCAGACGTATGGACTGAAGCTTTCTTT
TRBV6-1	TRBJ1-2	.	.	CASSDVGGFGYTF	TGTGCCAGCAGTGACGTTGGGGGATTTGGCTACACCTTC
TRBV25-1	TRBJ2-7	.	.	CASSEATEGFYEQYF	TGTGCCAGCAGTGAGGCCACGGAAGGGTTCTACGAGCAGTACTTC
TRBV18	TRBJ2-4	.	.	CASSAGKNIQYF	TGTGCCAGCTCAGCTGGTAAAAACATTCAGTACTTC
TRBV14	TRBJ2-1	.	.	CASSQDRSGVGQGNEQFF	TGTGCCAGCAGCCAAGATCGGTCGGGGGTCGGCCAGGGCAATGAGCAGTTCTTC
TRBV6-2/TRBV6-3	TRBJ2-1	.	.	CASSIGPPGLYNEQFF	TGTGCCAGCAGCATTGGGCCGCCCGGCCTTTACAATGAGCAGTTCTTC